These 4 T cell receptor beta chains were all obtained from the same sample, sequenced in a study. TCRdb reprocessed the RT-PCR reads via MiXCR and lists one record per CDR3 protein. The table includes almost 700,000 distinct CDR3 sequences, approximately 14% detected once. Sequences were obtained from memory CD4+ T cells from blood. The source is a female donor in good health, serving as a healthy control.

This clonotype was detected only a few times. The chain is built from TRBV18 and TRBJ2-7, with 10 bases matching TRBD1. Unmatched junction bases numbered 7, after V lost 6 bases and J lost 2 bases. This CDR3 has 15 residues. CDR1 and CDR2 from the germline V gene are KGHSH and LQKENI. The CDR3 DNA reads TGTGCCAGCTCTTGGGACAGGGGCGAGACCTACGAGCAGTACTTC. Protein sequence: CASSWDRGETYEQYF.

This clonotype was seen just once. The chain couples TRBV7-9 to TRBJ1-4, with D uncertain. The CDR3 length is 17 residues. V lost 5 bases and J 0 bases, leaving 16 bases between the germline ends. Germline V CDR1 and CDR2: SEHNR, FQNEAQ (reference sequence). CDR3 coding DNA: TGTGCCAGCAGCGTCGGGGTTCTTGGGACAACTAATGAAAAACTGTTTTTT. As protein: CASSVGVLGTTNEKLFF. Full variable domain (outside the CDR3, taken from reference TRBV7-9 and TRBJ1-4): DTGVSQNPRHKITKRGQNVTFRCDPISEHNRLYWYRQTLGQGPEFLTYFQNEAQLEKSRLLSDRFSAERPKGSFSTLEIQRTEQGDSAMYLCASSVGVLGTTNEKLFFGSGTQLSVL.

The rearrangement uses TRBV6-1 and TRBJ2-3; possible D gene TRBD1, 5 bases. The CDR3 consists of 13 residues. Trimming shortened V by 7 bases and J by 4 bases, and 12 bases separated the two germline ends. Germline-derived CDR1 and CDR2 are MNHNS and SASEGT. The CDR3 DNA sequence: TGTGCCAGCAACCGACAAGGGGCAGATACGCAGTATTTT. This sequence encodes CASNRQGADTQYF.

This clonotype was counted at least ten times. This chain joins TRBV7-2 and TRBJ1-4; 7 bases map to TRBD1. With V trimmed by 1 base and J by 5 bases, 4 bases remained unmatched. Germline V CDR1 and CDR2: SGHTA, FQGNSA. This CDR3 has 15 amino acids. CDR3 in amino acids: CASSLGDRLNEKLFF. CDR3 nucleotide sequence: TGTGCCAGCAGCTTAGGGGACAGACTGAATGAAAAACTGTTTTTT.